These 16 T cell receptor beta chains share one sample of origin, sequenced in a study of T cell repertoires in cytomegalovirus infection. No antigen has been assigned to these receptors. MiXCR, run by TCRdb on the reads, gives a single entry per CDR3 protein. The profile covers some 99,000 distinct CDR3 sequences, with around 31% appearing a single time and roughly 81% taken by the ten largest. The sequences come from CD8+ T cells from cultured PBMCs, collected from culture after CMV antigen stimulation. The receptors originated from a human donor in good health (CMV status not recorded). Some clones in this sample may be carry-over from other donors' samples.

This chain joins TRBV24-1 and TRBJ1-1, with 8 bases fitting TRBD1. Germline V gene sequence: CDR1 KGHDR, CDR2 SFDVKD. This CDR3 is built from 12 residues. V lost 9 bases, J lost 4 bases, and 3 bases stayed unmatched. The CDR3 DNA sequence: TGTGCCACCGGCACAGGGGGCACTGAAGCTTTCTTT. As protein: CATGTGGTEAFF.

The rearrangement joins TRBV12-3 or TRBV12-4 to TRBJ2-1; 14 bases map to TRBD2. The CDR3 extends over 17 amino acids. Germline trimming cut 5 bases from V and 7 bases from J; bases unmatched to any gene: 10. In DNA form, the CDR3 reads TGTGCCAGCAGTCCCGGACTAGCGGGGGGACCTTTTAATGAGCAGTTCTTC. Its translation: CASSPGLAGGPFNEQFF.

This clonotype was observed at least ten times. CDR3 nucleotide sequence: TGTGCCAGCAGTGCGGACTCGGCACTGGGAGATACGCAGTATTTT. This gives the protein CASSADSALGDTQYF. The chain combines TRBV6-6 with TRBJ2-3; the D gene is possibly TRBD2 (5 bases). Germline V gene data show CDR1 as MNHNY and CDR2 as SVGAGI (reference sequence). The CDR3 contains 15 residues. Trimming took 5 bases from V and 5 from J, leaving 17 bases between them.

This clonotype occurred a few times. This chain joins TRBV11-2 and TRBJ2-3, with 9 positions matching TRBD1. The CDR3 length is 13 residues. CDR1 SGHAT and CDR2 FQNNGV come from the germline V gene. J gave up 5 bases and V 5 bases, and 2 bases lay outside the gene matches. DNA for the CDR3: TGTGCCAGCAGCACGACAGGGGGAGATACGCAGTATTTT. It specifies CASSTTGGDTQYF.

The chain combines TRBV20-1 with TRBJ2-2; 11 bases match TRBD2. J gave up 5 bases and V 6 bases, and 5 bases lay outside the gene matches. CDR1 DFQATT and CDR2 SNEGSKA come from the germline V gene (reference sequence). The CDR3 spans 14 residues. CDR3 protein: CSAQTSGETGELFF. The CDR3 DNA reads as TGCAGTGCCCAGACTAGCGGGGAAACCGGGGAGCTGTTTTTT.

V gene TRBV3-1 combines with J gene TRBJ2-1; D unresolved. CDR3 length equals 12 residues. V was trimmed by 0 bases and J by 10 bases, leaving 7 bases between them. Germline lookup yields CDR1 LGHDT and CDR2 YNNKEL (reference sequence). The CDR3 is CASSQDLGEQFF. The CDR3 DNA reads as TGTGCCAGCAGCCAAGATCTGGGCGAGCAGTTCTTC.

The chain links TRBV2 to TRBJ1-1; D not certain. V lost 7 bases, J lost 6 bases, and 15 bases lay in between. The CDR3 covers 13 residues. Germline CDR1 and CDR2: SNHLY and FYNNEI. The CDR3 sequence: CASKPTVRPEAFF. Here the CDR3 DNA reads TGTGCCAGCAAGCCCACAGTTCGCCCTGAAGCTTTCTTT.

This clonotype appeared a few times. As DNA, the CDR3 is TGCGCCAGCAGCTCGCAAATCGGGGCTGAAGCTTTCTTT. The encoded protein is CASSSQIGAEAFF. This chain connects TRBV4-1 to TRBJ1-1; D call uncertain. With 5 bases removed from V and 6 bases from J, the gap between germline ends came to 13 bases. The CDR3 has 13 residues. Germline assignment: CDR1 MGHRA and CDR2 YSYEKL.

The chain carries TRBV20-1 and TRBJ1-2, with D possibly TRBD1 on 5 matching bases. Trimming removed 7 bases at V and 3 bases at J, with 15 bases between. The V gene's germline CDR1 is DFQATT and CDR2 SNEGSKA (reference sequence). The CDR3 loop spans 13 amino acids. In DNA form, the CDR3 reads TGCAGTGTAAGGAAGGGGACCGACTATGGCTACACCTTC. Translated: CSVRKGTDYGYTF.

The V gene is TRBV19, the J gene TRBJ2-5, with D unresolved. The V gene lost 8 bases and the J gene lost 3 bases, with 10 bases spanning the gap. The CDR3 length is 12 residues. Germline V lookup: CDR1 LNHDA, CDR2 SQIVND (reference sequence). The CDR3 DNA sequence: TGTGCCAGTGGGGATATGGAAGAGACCCAGTACTTC. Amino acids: CASGDMEETQYF.

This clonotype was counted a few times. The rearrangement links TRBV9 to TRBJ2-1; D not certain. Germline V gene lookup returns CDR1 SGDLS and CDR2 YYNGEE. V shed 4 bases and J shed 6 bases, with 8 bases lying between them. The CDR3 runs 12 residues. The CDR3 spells CASSFSANEQFF. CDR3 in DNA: TGTGCCAGCAGCTTCAGCGCCAATGAGCAGTTCTTC.

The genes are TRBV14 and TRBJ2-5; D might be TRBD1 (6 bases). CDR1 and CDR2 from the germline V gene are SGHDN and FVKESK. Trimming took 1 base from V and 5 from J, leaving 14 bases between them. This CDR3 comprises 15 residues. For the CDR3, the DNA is TGTGCCAGCAGCCAAGGGCCAGGGGTTTGGGAGACCCAGTACTTC. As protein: CASSQGPGVWETQYF.

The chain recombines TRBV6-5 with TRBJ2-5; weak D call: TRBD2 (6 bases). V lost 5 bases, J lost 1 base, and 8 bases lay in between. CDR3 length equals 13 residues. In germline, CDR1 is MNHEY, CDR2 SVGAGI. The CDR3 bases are TGTGCCAGCAGTCGGGGGACCCAAGAGACCCAGTACTTC. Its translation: CASSRGTQETQYF.

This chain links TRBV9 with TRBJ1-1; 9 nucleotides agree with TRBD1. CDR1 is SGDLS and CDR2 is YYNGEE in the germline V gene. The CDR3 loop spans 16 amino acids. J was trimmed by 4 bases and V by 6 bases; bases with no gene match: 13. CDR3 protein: CASTKPRDRVCTEAFF. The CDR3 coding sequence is TGTGCCAGCACCAAACCCCGGGACAGGGTATGCACTGAAGCTTTCTTT.

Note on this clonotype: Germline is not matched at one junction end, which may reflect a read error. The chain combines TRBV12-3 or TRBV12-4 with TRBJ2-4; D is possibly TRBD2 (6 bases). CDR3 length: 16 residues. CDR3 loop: CASSVSLVGGKDMQYF. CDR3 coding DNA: TGTGCCAGCAGCGTATCTCTAGTGGGAGGCAAAGACATGCAGTATTTC.

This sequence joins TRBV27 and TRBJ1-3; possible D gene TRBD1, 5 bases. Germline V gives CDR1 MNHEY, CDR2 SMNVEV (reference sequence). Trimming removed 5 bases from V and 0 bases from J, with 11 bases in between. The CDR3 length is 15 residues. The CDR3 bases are TGTGCCAGCAGTCCCGGGACCGCCTCTGGAAACACCATATATTTT. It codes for CASSPGTASGNTIYF.